This T cell receptor (beta chain) is from a study of T cell responses to AZD1222 COVID-19 vaccine. About this clone: What it binds is unknown.

TCRdb keeps only in-frame clones here, not all; method: immunoSEQ multiplex PCR. Here the sample spans 110,000 to 150,000 clones, 70% to 90% being singletons. This CDR3 has 11 residues. Germline V lookup: CDR1 SGHKS, CDR2 YYEKEE (reference sequence). V shed 5 bases and J shed 2 bases, with 5 bases lying between them. Overall study results and limits: Elevations in Spike-specific TCR breadth and depth followed administration of two AZD1222 doses. Repertoires in all cases were sampled only once the peak T cell response had passed.

Sequencing was performed on peripheral blood, taken on day 0 of AZD1222 vaccination. V usage is TRBV5-5 and J usage is TRBJ2-7; D not certain. The receptor was isolated from an adult in good health. CDR3 region: CASSSAYEQYF. CDR3 nucleotides: TGTGCCAGCAGTTCTGCCTACGAGCAGTACTTC.